Below are 9 T cell receptor beta chains sequenced from a single sample in a study of human T cells and chemical hapten exposure. TCRdb itself ran the RACE reads through MiXCR, one entry per CDR3 protein. There are 80,000 to 100,000 distinct CDR3 sequences in the sample; 9.6% occur only once, and approximately 3.9% lies in the top ten. Time point here: pre-sensitization, week 0. Treatment meaning: therapeutic diphenylcyclopropenone sensitization with weekly scalp DPC. The material was whole blood, obtained in connection with sensitization to the hapten diphenylcyclopropenone (DPC). These receptors were taken from a woman aged 40 to 49 with alopecia areata. Some clones in this sample may be carry-over from other donors' samples.

V usage is TRBV3-1 and J usage is TRBJ1-1; D gene unclear. The V gene lost 2 bases and the J gene lost 2 bases, with 12 bases spanning the gap. The CDR3 length is 15 residues. The germline V gene encodes CDR1 LGHDT and CDR2 YNNKEL (reference sequence). CDR3 region: CASSQHGGGNTEAFF. In nucleotides, the CDR3 is TGTGCCAGCAGCCAACACGGAGGAGGTAACACTGAAGCTTTCTTT. Complete variable domain (other parts from reference TRBV3-1 and TRBJ1-1): DTAVSQTPKYLVTQMGNDKSIKCEQNLGHDTMYWYKQDSKKFLKIMFSYNNKELIINETVPNRFSPKSPDKAHLNLHINSLELGDSAVYFCASSQHGGGNTEAFFGQGTRLTVV.

This clonotype showed up many times. V is TRBV4-3 and J is TRBJ1-2; D possibly corresponds to TRBD1 (6 bases). Germline V gives CDR1 LGHNA, CDR2 YSLEER. This CDR3 comprises 16 residues. V shed 5 bases and J shed 9 bases, with 25 bases lying between them. The CDR3 nucleotides read TGCGCCAGCAGCAATAGTAACAGGGACCGGGGGAGGCGCTACACCTTC. Translating gives CASSNSNRDRGRRYTF.

The chain uses TRBV10-3 and TRBJ1-6; 7 bases fit TRBD1. This CDR3 region has 15 residues. Germline CDR1 and CDR2: ENHRY and SYGVKD. Unmatched junction bases numbered 10, after V lost 3 bases and J lost 11 bases. CDR3 sequence reads: CAISERGGGPTPLHF. CDR3 nucleotide sequence: TGTGCCATCAGTGAAAGAGGGGGCGGCCCTACACCCCTCCACTTT.

There are a few counts of this clonotype. This chain connects TRBV6-6 to TRBJ2-7, with D maybe TRBD1 (6 bases). CDR1 is MNHNY, CDR2 SVGAGI, per germline (reference sequence). The ends were cut back, 11 bases at V and 2 bases at J, with 13 bases in the middle. The CDR3 has 12 amino acids. The CDR3 nucleotides read TGTGCCGTCCGGGACACAACCTACGAGCAGTACTTC. Protein sequence: CAVRDTTYEQYF.

This clonotype has a count of ten or more. This sequence joins TRBV7-8 and TRBJ2-3; 10 nucleotides align to TRBD2. J was trimmed by 6 bases and V by 5 bases; bases with no gene match: 11. CDR3 size: 16 residues. Germline V gives CDR1 SGHVS, CDR2 FQNEAQ. The CDR3 DNA follows: TGTGCCAGCAGCACGGGGCTAGCGGGGGTCGGGGATACGCAGTATTTT. This codes for CASSTGLAGVGDTQYF.

The sample holds many counts of this clonotype. V is TRBV7-8 and J is TRBJ1-1; 7 bases align to TRBD1. Germline V lookup: CDR1 SGHVS, CDR2 FQNEAQ. The CDR3 runs to 16 residues. The V segment lost 5 bases and the J segment 0 bases; nucleotides outside the gene matches: 9. This CDR3 is CASSLRQGGMNTEAFF. The CDR3 nucleotides read TGTGCCAGCAGCCTACGACAGGGAGGGATGAACACTGAAGCTTTCTTT.

Only a few counts were recorded for this clonotype. The gene calls are TRBV3-1 and TRBJ2-5; TRBD2 might be the D (5 bases). V was shortened by 4 bases and J by 5 bases, with 20 bases between the two germline ends. The germline V gene encodes CDR1 LGHDT and CDR2 YNNKEL (reference sequence). The CDR3 covers 16 residues. CDR3 nucleotide sequence: TGTGCCAGCAGCCCCCGGCGCGGGCGCCCGCAGGAGACCCAGTACTTC. Protein sequence: CASSPRRGRPQETQYF.

This clonotype was seen ten or more times. This sequence joins TRBV6-2 or TRBV6-3 and TRBJ2-5; TRBD1 matches 7 bases. CDR3 length: 15 amino acids. The trim removed 7 bases at V and 5 bases at J, leaving 13 bases unmatched. In germline, CDR1 is MNHEY, CDR2 SVGEGT. CDR3: CASILNLGQTETQYF. The CDR3 DNA reads as TGTGCCAGCATCCTGAACTTGGGACAGACGGAGACCCAGTACTTC.

This clonotype was seen at least ten times. V and J are TRBV5-1 and TRBJ1-4, with D unresolved. CDR3 length: 14 residues. V was cut by 2 bases and J by 3 bases, with 8 bases left in between. Looked up from germline, CDR1 is SGHRS and CDR2 is YFSETQ. The CDR3 loop reads CASSFPGSNEKLFF. For the CDR3, the DNA is TGCGCCAGCAGCTTTCCCGGGTCTAATGAAAAACTGTTTTTT.